This passage covers 21 T cell receptor beta chains from one sample sequenced in a study of graft-versus-host responses after intestinal transplantation. Assay: immunoSEQ multiplex PCR; the TCRdb copy retains only in-frame clones and omits some. The sample contains around 110,000 clones, 85% to 95% of which appear only once. Their specific antigens are unknown. Source: unstimulated CD8+ T cells sorted from spleen or lymph node cells, taken before transplant. The source of these receptors is a human donor who was the organ donor for an intestinal transplant.

The genes are TRBV27 and TRBJ2-1, with D tentatively TRBD2 (5 bases). CDR1 is MNHEY and CDR2 is SMNVEV in the germline V gene (reference sequence). Between the trimmed V and J ends, which lost 3 bases and 8 bases, there was a span of 17 bases. CDR3 length equals 15 residues. CDR3 amino acids: CASSFLSGGTDEQFF. In nucleotides, the CDR3 is TGTGCCAGCAGTTTTCTCAGCGGAGGTACCGATGAGCAGTTCTTC.

J is TRBJ1-2 and V is TRBV5-3; D gene ambiguous. TRBV5-3 is sorted into the ORF group, with uncertain function. Trimming shortened V by 2 bases and J by 3 bases, and 8 bases separated the two germline ends. The CDR3 is 13 residues long. The CDR3 sequence is CARSFTGHYGYTF. The CDR3 DNA reads as TGTGCCAGAAGCTTTACGGGCCACTATGGCTACACCTTC.

The chain couples TRBV15 to TRBJ1-3, with D possibly matching TRBD1 (5 bases). V dropped 5 bases and J dropped 0 bases, with 11 bases sitting between them. The V gene's germline CDR1 is LNHNV and CDR2 YYDKDF (reference sequence). The CDR3 extends over 15 amino acids. The CDR3 loop reads CATSRGQDSGNTIYF. CDR3 sequence (DNA): TGTGCCACCAGCCGTGGACAAGACTCTGGAAACACCATATATTTT.

V gene TRBV4-1 combines with J gene TRBJ2-1, with D tentatively TRBD2 (6 bases). Germline loops: CDR1 MGHRA, CDR2 YSYEKL. With 4 bases removed from V and 0 bases from J, the gap between germline ends came to 19 bases. The CDR3 is 18 residues long. CDR3 sequence: CASSLVWAAEGSYNEQFF. The CDR3 DNA sequence: TGCGCCAGCAGCCTGGTATGGGCGGCGGAGGGCTCCTACAATGAGCAGTTCTTC.

The chain uses TRBV11-2 and TRBJ2-7, with D tentatively TRBD2 (5 bases). From germline, CDR1 is SGHAT and CDR2 FQNNGV. The V end was cut by 0 bases, the J end by 2 bases, with 8 bases between. The CDR3 spans 14 residues. Here the CDR3 DNA reads TGTGCCAGCAGCTTAGATCTAGCCGCCTACGAGCAGTACTTC. Amino acid sequence: CASSLDLAAYEQYF.

The V gene is TRBV7-8, the J gene TRBJ1-3; D is perhaps TRBD1 (6 bases). The V end lost 5 bases, the J end lost 1 base, and 9 bases lay between the germline ends. This CDR3 comprises 14 residues. CDR1 and CDR2 from the germline V gene are SGHVS and FQNEAQ. This CDR3 is CASSVRGSGNTIYF. In nucleotides, the CDR3 is TGTGCCAGCAGCGTAAGGGGGTCTGGAAACACCATATATTTT.

The chain is built from TRBV12-5 and TRBJ2-2; 11 nucleotides agree with TRBD2. Trimming at V came to 3 bases and at J to 6 bases, leaving 3 bases not matched to a gene. Germline loops: CDR1 LGHNT, CDR2 FRNRAP. The CDR3 totals 15 residues. CDR3: CASGFVAGGPGELFF. The CDR3 DNA reads as TGTGCTAGTGGTTTTGTAGCGGGAGGGCCCGGGGAGCTGTTTTTT. Filled out from reference TRBV12-5 and TRBJ2-2, the complete variable domain reads DARVTQTPRHKVTEMGQEVTMRCQPILGHNTVFWYRQTMMQGLELLAYFRNRAPLDDSGMPKDRFSAEMPDATLATLKIQPSEPRDSAVYFCASGFVAGGPGELFFGEGSRLTVL.

The J gene is TRBJ2-7, the V gene TRBV29-1, with D unresolved. Trimming cost V 3 bases and J 6 bases, with 12 bases left between them. This CDR3 spans 12 amino acids. CDR1 is SQVTM, CDR2 ANQGSEA, per germline. CDR3 DNA sequence: TGCAGCGTTGATCTAGGCACCCCCGAGCAGTACTTC. Translation gives CSVDLGTPEQYF.

This rearrangement joins TRBV6-1 to TRBJ1-1, with 10 bases matching TRBD1. Trimming removed 1 base from V and 4 bases from J; junction bases left unmatched: 0. This CDR3 region has 14 residues. The V gene's germline CDR1 is MNHNS and CDR2 SASEGT. The CDR3 coding sequence is TGTGCCAGCAGTGAAGGGACAGGGGGCACTGAAGCTTTCTTT. Its translation: CASSEGTGGTEAFF.

CDR3 coding DNA: TGTGCCAGCAGTAGGGACATCTCTGGCACAGATACGCAGTATTTT. Translating gives CASSRDISGTDTQYF. The chain joins TRBV6-4 to TRBJ2-3; perhaps TRBD1 as D (6 bases). The germline V and J ends were trimmed by 5 bases and 1 base, with 13 bases remaining between them. CDR3 size: 15 residues. Germline V CDR1 and CDR2: MRHNA, SNTAGT.

The CDR3: CASSESPYNEQFF. For the CDR3, the DNA is TGTGCCAGCAGTGAGTCCCCCTACAATGAGCAGTTCTTC. The chain is built from TRBV27 and TRBJ2-1; no definite D call. V was cut by 5 bases and J by 2 bases, with 7 bases left in between. CDR1 MNHEY and CDR2 SMNVEV come from the germline V gene (reference sequence). The CDR3 totals 13 residues.

This sequence joins TRBV30 and TRBJ2-7; possibly TRBD1 or TRBD2 for D (5 bases each). The length of the CDR3 is 15 residues. V dropped 3 bases and J dropped 3 bases, with 18 bases sitting between them. The V gene's germline CDR1 is GTSNPN and CDR2 SVGIG (reference sequence). The CDR3 sequence is CAWSPTMGVRYEQYF. CDR3 DNA: TGTGCCTGGAGCCCCACGATGGGGGTGCGCTACGAGCAGTACTTC.

V is TRBV4-1 and J is TRBJ2-5; D call uncertain. There are 15 residues in the CDR3. The ends were cut back, 0 bases at V and 7 bases at J, with 15 bases in the middle. From germline, CDR1 is MGHRA and CDR2 YSYEKL. The CDR3 reads CASSQEGSLEGTQYF. CDR3 DNA sequence: TGCGCCAGCAGCCAAGAAGGTAGTCTGGAAGGGACCCAGTACTTC.

This chain joins TRBV6-5 and TRBJ1-2, with D tentatively TRBD1 (5 bases). Germline lookup yields CDR1 MNHEY and CDR2 SVGAGI. The ends were cut back, 2 bases at V and 4 bases at J, with 11 bases in the middle. The CDR3 spans 14 residues. Written as DNA, the CDR3 is TGTGCCAGCAGTTACAAGGGGCAGGGCTATGGCTACACCTTC. Translation gives CASSYKGQGYGYTF.

The chain couples TRBV2 to TRBJ2-3, with 12 nucleotides matching TRBD2. The V and J ends lost 3 bases and 2 bases, in that order; junction bases with no gene match: 6. Looked up from germline, CDR1 is SNHLY and CDR2 is FYNNEI. CDR3 size: 17 residues. CDR3 sequence reads: CASSDARLAGDTDTQYF. CDR3 nucleotides: TGTGCCAGCAGTGACGCAAGACTAGCGGGAGACACAGATACGCAGTATTTT.

This clone was detected only once. The rearrangement uses TRBV5-1 and TRBJ2-6; 7 bases agree with TRBD1. Trimming took 2 bases from V and 0 from J; bases not matched to a gene: 5. Germline lookup yields CDR1 SGHRS and CDR2 YFSETQ. The CDR3 runs 17 residues. The CDR3 bases are TGCGCCAGCAGCTTACAGGGGAAGGACTCTGGGGCCAACGTCCTGACTTTC. It codes for CASSLQGKDSGANVLTF. The entire variable domain, with the rest obtained from reference TRBV5-1 and TRBJ2-6, is as follows: KAGVTQTPRYLIKTRGQQVTLSCSPISGHRSVSWYQQTPGQGLQFLFEYFSETQRNKGNFPGRFSGRQFSNSRSEMNVSTLELGDSALYLCASSLQGKDSGANVLTFGAGSRLTVL.

The chain uses TRBV4-1 and TRBJ2-7; D gene unclear. The germline V and J ends were trimmed by 4 bases and 7 bases, with 14 bases remaining between them. Germline V lookup: CDR1 MGHRA, CDR2 YSYEKL. This CDR3 spans 13 amino acids. CDR3 loop: CASSPQGDWEQYF. The CDR3 DNA is TGCGCCAGCAGCCCTCAAGGAGATTGGGAGCAGTACTTC.

CDR3 residues: CASSQVAGVGSEQYF. The CDR3 nucleotides read TGCGCCAGCAGCCAAGTCGCAGGGGTGGGGTCCGAGCAGTACTTC. V usage is TRBV4-1 and J usage is TRBJ2-7; tentatively, D is TRBD1 (6 bases). Germline values: CDR1 MGHRA, CDR2 YSYEKL. The CDR3 has 15 residues. The V end was cut by 1 base, the J end by 6 bases, with 16 bases between.

The V call is TRBV28, the J call TRBJ2-7; D remains unclear. Between the trimmed V and J ends, which lost 6 bases and 2 bases, there was a span of 8 bases. Per germline, CDR1 MDHEN and CDR2 SYDVKM. The CDR3 runs to 12 residues. The CDR3 sequence is CASSDPTYEQYF. CDR3 coding DNA: TGTGCCAGCAGCGATCCTACCTACGAGCAGTACTTC. Complete variable domain (other parts from reference TRBV28 and TRBJ2-7): DVKVTQSSRYLVKRTGEKVFLECVQDMDHENMFWYRQDPGLGLRLIYFSYDVKMKEKGDIPEGYSVSREKKERFSLILESASTNQTSMYLCASSDPTYEQYFGPGTRLTVT.

The V and J genes are TRBV30 and TRBJ2-1; D might be TRBD2 (6 bases). Germline-derived CDR1 and CDR2 are GTSNPN and SVGIG (reference sequence). CDR3 length: 14 residues. Trimming pared 3 bases from V and 8 bases from J, leaving 17 bases between. CDR3 residues: CAWSIGTSSDEQFF. The CDR3 coding sequence is TGTGCCTGGAGCATCGGGACTTCCTCCGATGAGCAGTTCTTC.

The genes are TRBV18 and TRBJ2-7, with TRBD2 as a possible D gene (7 bases). V was shortened by 3 bases and J by 6 bases, with 18 bases between the two germline ends. The CDR3 length is 15 residues. CDR1 KGHSH and CDR2 LQKENI come from the germline V gene. For the CDR3, the DNA is TGTGCCAGCTCACCCTTTGGGGGGGCGTATTGCGAGCAGTACTTC. Translating it yields CASSPFGGAYCEQYF.